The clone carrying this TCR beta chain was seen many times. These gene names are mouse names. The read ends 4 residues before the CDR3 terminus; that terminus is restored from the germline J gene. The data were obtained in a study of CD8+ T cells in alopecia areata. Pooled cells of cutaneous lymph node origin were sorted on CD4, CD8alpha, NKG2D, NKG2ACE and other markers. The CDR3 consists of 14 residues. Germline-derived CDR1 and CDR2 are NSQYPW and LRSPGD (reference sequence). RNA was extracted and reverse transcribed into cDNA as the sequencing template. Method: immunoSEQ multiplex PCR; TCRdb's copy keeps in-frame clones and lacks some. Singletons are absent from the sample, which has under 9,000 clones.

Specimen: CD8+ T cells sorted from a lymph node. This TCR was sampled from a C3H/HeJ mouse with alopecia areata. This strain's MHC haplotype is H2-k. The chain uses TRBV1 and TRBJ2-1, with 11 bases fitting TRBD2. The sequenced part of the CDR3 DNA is TGCACCTGCAGTGCATGGGACTGGGGGGCT. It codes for CTCSAWDWGA. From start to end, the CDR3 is CTCSAWDWGAEQFF.